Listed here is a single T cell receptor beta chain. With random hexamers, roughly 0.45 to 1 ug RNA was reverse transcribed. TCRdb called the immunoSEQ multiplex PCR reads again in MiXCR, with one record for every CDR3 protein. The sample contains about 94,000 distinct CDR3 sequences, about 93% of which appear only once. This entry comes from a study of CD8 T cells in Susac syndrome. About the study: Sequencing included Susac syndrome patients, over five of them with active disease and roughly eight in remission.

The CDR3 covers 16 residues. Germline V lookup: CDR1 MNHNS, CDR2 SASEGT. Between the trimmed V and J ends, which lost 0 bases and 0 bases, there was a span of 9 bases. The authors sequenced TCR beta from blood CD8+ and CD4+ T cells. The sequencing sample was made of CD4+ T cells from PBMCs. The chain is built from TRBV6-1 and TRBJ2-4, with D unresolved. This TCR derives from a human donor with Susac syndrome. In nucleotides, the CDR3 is TGTGCCAGCAGTGAAGCGACCTTTGAAGCCAAAAACATTCAGTACTTC. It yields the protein CASSEATFEAKNIQYF.